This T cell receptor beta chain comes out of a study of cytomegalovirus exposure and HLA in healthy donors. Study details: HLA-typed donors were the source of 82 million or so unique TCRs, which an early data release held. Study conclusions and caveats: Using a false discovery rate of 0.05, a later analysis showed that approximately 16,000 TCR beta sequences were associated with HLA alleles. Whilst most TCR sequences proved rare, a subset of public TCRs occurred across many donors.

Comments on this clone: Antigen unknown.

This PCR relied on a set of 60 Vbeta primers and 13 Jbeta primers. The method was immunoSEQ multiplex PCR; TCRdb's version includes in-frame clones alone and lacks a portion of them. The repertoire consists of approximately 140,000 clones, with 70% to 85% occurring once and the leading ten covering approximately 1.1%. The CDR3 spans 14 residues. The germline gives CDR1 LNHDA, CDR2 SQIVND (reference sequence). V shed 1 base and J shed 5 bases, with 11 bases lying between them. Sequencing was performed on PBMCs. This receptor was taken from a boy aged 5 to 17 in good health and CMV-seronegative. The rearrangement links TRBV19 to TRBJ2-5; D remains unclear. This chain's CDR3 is CASSIAPGSETQYF. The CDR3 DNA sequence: TGTGCCAGTAGTATAGCACCAGGTTCGGAGACCCAGTACTTC.